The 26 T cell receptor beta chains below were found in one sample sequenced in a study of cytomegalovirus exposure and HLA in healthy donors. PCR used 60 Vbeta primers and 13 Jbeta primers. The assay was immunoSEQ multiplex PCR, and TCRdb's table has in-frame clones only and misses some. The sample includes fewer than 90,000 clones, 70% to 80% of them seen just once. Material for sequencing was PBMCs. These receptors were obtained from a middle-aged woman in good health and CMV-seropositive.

CDR3 sequence (DNA): TGTGCCAGCAGCCCCGGACCGGGCAGGGGCACAGATACGCAGTATTTT. As protein: CASSPGPGRGTDTQYF. The chain joins TRBV28 to TRBJ2-3, with D possibly being TRBD1 (5 bases). The length of the CDR3 is 16 residues. Trimming cost V 6 bases and J 1 base, with 17 bases left between them. Germline V lookup: CDR1 MDHEN, CDR2 SYDVKM.

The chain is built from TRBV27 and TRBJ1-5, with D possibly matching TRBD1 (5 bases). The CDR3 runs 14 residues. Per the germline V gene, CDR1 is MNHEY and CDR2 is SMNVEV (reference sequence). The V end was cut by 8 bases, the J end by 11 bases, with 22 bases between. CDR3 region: CASSPVDLQGTQHF. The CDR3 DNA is TGTGCCAGCTCCCCCGTCGATCTTCAGGGAACCCAGCATTTT.

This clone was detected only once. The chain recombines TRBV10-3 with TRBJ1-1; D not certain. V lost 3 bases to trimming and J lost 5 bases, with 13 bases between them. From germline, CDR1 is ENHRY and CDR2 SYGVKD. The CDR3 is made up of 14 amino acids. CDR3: CAISDPGVGTEAFF. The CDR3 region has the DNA TGTGCCATCAGTGACCCCGGGGTTGGGACTGAAGCTTTCTTT.

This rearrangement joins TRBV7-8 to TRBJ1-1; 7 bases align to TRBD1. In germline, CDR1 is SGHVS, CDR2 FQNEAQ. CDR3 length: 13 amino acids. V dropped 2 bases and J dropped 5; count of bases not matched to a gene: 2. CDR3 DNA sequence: TGTGCCAGCAGCTTACAGGGGGGTACTGAAGCTTTCTTT. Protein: CASSLQGGTEAFF.

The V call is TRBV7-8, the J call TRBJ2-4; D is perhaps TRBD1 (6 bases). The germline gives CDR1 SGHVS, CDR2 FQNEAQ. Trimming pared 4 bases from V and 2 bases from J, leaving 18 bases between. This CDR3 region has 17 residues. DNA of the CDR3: TGTGCCAGCAGCTCCTCCGCGGACAGAGTATCCAAAAACATTCAGTACTTC. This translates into CASSSSADRVSKNIQYF. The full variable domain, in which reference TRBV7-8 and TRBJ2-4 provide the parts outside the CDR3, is GAGVSQSPRYKVAKRGQDVALRCDPISGHVSLFWYQQALGQGPEFLTYFQNEAQLDKSGLPSDRFFAERPEGSVSTLKIQRTQQEDSAVYLCASSSSADRVSKNIQYFGAGTRLSVL.

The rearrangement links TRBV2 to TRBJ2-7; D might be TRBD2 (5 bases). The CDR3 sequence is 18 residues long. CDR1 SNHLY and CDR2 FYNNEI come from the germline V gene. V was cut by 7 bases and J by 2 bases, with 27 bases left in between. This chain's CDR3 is CASTSDELASKRPYEQYF. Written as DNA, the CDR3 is TGTGCCAGCACTAGTGACGAATTGGCTAGCAAGAGACCCTACGAGCAGTACTTC.

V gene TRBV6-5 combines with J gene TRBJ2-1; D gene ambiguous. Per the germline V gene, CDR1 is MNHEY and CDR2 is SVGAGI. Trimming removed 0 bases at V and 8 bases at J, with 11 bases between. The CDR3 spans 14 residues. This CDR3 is CASSYSLAVDEQFF. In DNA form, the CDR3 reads TGTGCCAGCAGTTACTCGTTGGCGGTAGATGAGCAGTTCTTC.

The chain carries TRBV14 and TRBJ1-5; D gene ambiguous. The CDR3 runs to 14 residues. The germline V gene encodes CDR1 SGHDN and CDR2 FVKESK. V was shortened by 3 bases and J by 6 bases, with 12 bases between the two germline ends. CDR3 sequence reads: CASSHSGSGQPQHF. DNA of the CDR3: TGTGCCAGCAGCCATTCCGGGTCCGGTCAGCCCCAGCATTTT. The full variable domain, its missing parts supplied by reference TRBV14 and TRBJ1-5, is EAGVTQFPSHSVIEKGQTVTLRCDPISGHDNLYWYRRVMGKEIKFLLHFVKESKQDESGMPNNRFLAERTGGTYSTLKVQPAELEDSGVYFCASSHSGSGQPQHFGDGTRLSIL.

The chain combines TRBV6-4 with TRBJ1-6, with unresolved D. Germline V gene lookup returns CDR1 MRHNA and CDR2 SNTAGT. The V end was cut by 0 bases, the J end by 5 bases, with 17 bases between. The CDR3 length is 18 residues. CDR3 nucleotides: TGTGCCAGCAGTGACTCGAGGGTATCCCCGTATAATAATTCACCCCTCCACTTT. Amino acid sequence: CASSDSRVSPYNNSPLHF.

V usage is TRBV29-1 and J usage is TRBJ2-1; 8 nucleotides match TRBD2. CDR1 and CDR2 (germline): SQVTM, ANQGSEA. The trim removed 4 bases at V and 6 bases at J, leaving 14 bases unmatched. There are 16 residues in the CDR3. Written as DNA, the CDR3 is TGCAGCGTTGGGGATGGGGGGACTAGTGTCTCCAATGAGCAGTTCTTC. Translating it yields CSVGDGGTSVSNEQFF.

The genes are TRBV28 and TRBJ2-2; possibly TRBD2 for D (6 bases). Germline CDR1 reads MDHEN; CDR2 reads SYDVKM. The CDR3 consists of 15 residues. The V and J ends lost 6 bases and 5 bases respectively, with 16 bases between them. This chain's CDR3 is CASSLGGWRTGELFF. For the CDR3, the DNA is TGTGCCAGCAGCCTTGGAGGGTGGAGGACCGGGGAGCTGTTTTTT.

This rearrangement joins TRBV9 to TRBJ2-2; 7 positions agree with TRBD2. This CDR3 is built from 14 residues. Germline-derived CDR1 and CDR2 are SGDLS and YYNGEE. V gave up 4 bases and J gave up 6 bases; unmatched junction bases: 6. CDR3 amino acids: CASSPGSGPGELFF. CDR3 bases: TGTGCCAGCAGCCCGGGTAGCGGGCCCGGGGAGCTGTTTTTT.

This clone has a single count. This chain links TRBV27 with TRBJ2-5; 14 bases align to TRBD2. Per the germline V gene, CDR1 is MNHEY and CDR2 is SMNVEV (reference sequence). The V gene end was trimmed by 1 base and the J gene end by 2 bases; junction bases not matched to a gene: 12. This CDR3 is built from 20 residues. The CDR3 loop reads CASSLYALGLAGGEQETQYF. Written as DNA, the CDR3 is TGTGCCAGCAGTTTATACGCTTTAGGACTAGCGGGAGGAGAGCAAGAGACCCAGTACTTC.

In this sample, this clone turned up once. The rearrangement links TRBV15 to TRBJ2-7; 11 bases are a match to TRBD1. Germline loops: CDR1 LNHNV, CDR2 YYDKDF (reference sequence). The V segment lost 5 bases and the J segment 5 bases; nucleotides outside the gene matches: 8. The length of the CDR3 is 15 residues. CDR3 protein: CATSRRTGGMNEQYF. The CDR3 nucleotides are TGTGCCACCAGCCGTAGGACAGGGGGCATGAACGAGCAGTACTTC.

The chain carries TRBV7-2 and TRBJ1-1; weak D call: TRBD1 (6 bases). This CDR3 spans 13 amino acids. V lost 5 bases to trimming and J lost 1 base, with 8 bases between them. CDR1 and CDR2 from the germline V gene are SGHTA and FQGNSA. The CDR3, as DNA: TGTGCCAGCAGCCGACAGGCGAACACTGAAGCTTTCTTT. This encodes CASSRQANTEAFF.

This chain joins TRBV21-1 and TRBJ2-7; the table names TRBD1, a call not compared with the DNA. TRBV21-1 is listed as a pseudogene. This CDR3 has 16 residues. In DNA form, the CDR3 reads TGTGCCAGCAGCAAAGACAGGGGGAGAGAGGTCTACGAGCAGTACTTC. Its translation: CASSKDRGREVYEQYF.

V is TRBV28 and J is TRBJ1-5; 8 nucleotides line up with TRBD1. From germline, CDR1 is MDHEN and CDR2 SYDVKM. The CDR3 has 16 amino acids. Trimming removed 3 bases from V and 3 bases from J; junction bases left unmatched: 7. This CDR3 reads CASSFTSRGLNQPQHF. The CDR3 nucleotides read TGTGCCAGCAGTTTTACTAGCAGGGGGCTCAATCAGCCCCAGCATTTT.

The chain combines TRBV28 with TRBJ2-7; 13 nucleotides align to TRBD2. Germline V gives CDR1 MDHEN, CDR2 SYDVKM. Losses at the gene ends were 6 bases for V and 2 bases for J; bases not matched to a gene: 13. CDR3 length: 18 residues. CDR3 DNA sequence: TGTGCCAGCAGCCAACTAGCGGGAGGGCATACATTCACCTACGAGCAGTACTTC. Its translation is CASSQLAGGHTFTYEQYF.

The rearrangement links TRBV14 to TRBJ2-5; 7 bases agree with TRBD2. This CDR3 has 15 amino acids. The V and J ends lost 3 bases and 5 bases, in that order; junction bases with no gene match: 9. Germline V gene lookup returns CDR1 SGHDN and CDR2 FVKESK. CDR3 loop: CASSHLGGSRETQYF. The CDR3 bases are TGTGCCAGCAGCCACCTCGGGGGGTCCCGGGAGACCCAGTACTTC.

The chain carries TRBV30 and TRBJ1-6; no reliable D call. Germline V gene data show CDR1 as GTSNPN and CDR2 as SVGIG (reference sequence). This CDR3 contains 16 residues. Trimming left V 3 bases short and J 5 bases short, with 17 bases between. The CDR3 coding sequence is TGTGCCTGGAGCCCTTTTTCTGGGCCTAATAATTCACCCCTCCACTTT. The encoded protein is CAWSPFSGPNNSPLHF.

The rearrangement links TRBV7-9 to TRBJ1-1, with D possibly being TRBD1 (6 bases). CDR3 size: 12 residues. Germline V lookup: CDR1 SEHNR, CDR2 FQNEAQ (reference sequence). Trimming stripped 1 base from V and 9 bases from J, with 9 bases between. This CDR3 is CASSLGQGKAFF. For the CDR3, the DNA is TGTGCCAGCAGCTTAGGGCAGGGGAAAGCTTTCTTT.

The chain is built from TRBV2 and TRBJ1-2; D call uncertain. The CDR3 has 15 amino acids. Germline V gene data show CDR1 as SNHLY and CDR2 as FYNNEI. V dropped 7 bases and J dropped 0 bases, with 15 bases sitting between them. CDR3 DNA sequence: TGTGCCAGCACTGAGGGAGGGCTTACTAACTATGGCTACACCTTC. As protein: CASTEGGLTNYGYTF.

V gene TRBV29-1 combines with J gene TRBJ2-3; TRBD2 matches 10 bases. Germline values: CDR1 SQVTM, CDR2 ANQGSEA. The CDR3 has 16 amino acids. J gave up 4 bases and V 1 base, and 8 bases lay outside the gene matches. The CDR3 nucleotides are TGCAGCGTTGAAGGGACTAGCGGAGCCTGGGCAGATACGCAGTATTTT. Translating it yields CSVEGTSGAWADTQYF.

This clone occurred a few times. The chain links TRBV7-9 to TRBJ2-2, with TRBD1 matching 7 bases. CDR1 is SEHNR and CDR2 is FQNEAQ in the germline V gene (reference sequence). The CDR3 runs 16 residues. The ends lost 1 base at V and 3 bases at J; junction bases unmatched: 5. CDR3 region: CASSLGTGQHTGELFF. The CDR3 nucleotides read TGTGCCAGCAGCTTAGGGACAGGCCAGCACACCGGGGAGCTGTTTTTT.

The CDR3 region has the DNA TGTGCCAGCAGCTTGGCCGGACAGGGCTGGGGCTACACCTTC. It specifies CASSLAGQGWGYTF. The chain uses TRBV5-6 and TRBJ1-2; 8 nucleotides line up with TRBD1. This CDR3 has 14 residues. The ends lost 0 bases at V and 8 bases at J; junction bases unmatched: 6. Germline lookup yields CDR1 SGHDT and CDR2 YYEEEE.

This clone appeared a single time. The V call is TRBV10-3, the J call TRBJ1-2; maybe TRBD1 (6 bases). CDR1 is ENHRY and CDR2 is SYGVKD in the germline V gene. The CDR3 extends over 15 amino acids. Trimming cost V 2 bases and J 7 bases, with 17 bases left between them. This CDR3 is CAISEALATGSGYTF. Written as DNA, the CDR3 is TGTGCCATCAGTGAGGCGTTGGCCACAGGGTCTGGCTACACCTTC.